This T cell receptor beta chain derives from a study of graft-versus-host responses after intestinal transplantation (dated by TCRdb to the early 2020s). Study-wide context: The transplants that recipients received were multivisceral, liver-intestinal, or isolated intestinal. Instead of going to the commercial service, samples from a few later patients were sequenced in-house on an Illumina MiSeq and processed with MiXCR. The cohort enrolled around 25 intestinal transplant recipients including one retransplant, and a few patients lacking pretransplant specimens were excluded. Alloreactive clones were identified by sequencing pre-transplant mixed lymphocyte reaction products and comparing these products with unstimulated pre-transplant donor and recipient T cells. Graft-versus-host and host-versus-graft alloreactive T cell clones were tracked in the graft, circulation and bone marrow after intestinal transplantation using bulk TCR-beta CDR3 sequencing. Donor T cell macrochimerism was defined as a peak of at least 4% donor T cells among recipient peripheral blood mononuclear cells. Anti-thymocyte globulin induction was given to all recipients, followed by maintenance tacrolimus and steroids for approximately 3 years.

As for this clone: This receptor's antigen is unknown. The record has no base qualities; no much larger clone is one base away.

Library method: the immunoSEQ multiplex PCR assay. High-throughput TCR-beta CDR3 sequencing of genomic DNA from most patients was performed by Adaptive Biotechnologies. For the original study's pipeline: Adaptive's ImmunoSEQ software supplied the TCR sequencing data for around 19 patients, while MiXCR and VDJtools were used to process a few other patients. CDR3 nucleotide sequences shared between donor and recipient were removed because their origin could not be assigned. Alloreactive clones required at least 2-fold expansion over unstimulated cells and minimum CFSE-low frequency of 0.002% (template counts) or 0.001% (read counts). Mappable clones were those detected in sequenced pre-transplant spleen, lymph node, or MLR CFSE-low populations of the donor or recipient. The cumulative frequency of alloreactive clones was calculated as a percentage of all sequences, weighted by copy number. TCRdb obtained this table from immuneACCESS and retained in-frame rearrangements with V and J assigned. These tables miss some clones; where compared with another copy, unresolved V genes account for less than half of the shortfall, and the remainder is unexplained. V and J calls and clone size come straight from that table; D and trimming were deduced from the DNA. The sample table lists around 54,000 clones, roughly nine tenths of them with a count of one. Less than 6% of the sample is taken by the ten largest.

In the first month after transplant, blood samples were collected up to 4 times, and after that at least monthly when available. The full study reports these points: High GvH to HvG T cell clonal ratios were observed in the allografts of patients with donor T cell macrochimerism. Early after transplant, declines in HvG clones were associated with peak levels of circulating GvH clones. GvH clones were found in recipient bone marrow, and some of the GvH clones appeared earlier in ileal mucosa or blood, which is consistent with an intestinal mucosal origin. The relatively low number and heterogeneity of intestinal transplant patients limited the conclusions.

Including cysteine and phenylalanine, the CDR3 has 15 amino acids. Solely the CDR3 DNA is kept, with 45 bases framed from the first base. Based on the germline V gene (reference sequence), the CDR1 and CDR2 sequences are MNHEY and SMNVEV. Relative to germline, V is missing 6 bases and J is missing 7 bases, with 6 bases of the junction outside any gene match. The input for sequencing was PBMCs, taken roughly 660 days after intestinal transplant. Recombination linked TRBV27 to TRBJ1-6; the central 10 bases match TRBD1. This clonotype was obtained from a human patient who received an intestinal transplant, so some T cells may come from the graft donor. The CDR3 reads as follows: CASSLLDRGNSPLHF. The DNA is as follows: TGTGCCAGCAGCCTACTGGACAGGGGGAATTCACCCCTCCACTTT.